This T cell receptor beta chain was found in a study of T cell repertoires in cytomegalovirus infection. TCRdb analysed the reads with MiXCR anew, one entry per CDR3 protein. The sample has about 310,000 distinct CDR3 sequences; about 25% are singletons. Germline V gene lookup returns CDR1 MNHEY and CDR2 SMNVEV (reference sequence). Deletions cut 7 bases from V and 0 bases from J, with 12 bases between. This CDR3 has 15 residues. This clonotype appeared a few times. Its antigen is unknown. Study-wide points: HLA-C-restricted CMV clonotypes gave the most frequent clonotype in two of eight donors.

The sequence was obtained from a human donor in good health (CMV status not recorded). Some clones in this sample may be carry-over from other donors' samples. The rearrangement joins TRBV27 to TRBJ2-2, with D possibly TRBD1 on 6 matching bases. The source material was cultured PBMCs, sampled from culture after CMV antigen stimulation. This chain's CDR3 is CASTNGGANTGELFF. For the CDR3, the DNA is TGTGCCAGCACGAATGGGGGCGCGAACACCGGGGAGCTGTTTTTT.